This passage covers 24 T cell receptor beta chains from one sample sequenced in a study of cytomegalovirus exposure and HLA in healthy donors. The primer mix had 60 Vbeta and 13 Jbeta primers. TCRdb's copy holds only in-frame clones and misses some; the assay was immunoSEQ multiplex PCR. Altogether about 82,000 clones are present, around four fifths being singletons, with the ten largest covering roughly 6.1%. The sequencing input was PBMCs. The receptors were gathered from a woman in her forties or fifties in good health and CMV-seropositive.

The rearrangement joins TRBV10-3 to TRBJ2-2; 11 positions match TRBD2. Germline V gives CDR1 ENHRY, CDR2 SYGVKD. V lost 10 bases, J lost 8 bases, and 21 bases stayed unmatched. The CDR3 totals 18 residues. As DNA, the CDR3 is TGTGCCACGGGTCACGGGACTAGCGGCCGCAAACCCCGAGGGGAGCTGTTTTTT. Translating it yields CATGHGTSGRKPRGELFF.

The CDR3 here is CASSLTGPLSGANVLTF. DNA of the CDR3: TGTGCCAGCAGCCTGACAGGGCCCCTCTCTGGGGCCAACGTCCTGACTTTC. The chain links TRBV27 to TRBJ2-6; 7 bases are a match to TRBD1. This CDR3 comprises 17 residues. Germline V gene lookup returns CDR1 MNHEY and CDR2 SMNVEV (reference sequence). V trimming: 6 bases; J trimming: 0 bases; junction bases outside the gene matches: 8.

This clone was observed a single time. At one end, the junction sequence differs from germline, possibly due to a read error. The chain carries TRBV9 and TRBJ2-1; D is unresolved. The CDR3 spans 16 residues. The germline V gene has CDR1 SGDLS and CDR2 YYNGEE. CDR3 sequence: CASSVVGTYSYNERFF. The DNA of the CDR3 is TGTGCCAGCAGCGTAGTAGGTACCTATTCCTACAATGAGCGGTTCTTC.

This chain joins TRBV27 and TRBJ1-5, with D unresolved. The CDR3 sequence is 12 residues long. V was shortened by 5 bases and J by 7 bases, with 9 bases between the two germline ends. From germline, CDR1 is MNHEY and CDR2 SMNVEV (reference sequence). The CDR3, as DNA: TGTGCCAGCAGTCCGGGTTGGCAGCCCCAGCATTTT. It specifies CASSPGWQPQHF.

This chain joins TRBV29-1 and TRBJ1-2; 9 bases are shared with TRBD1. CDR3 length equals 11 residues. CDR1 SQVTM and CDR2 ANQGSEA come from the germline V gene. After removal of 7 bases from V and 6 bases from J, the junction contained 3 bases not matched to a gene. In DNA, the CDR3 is TGCAGCGGACAGGGGGTGGATGGCTACACCTTC. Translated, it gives CSGQGVDGYTF.

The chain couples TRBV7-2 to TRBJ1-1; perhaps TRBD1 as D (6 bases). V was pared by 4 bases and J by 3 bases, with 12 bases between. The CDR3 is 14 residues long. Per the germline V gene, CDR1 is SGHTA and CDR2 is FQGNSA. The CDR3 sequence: CASSSRQAYTEAFF. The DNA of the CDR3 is TGTGCCAGCAGCTCTCGACAGGCATACACTGAAGCTTTCTTT.

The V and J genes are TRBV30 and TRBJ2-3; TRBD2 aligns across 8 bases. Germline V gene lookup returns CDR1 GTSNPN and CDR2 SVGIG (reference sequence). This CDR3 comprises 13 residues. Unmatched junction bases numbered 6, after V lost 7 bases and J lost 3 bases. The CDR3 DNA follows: TGTGCCTCTAGCGGGCCTGAGACAGATACGCAGTATTTT. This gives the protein CASSGPETDTQYF.

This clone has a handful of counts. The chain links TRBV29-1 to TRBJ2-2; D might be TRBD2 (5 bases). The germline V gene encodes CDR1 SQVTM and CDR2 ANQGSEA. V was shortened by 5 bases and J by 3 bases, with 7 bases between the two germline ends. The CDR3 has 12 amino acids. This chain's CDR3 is CSVLEDTGELFF. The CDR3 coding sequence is TGCAGCGTTTTGGAGGACACCGGGGAGCTGTTTTTT.

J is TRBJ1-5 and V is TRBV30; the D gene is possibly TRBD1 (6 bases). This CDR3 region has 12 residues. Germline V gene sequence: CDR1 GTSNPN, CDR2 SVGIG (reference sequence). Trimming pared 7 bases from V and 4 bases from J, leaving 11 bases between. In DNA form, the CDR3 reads TGTGCCTCTCGGACAGAGAATCAGCCCCAGCATTTT. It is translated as CASRTENQPQHF.

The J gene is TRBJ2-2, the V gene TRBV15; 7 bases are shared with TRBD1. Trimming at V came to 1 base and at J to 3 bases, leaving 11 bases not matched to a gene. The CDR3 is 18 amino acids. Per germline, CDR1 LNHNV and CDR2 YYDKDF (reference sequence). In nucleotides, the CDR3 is TGTGCCACCAGCAGAGTTAGTTTTGGACAGGTGTACACCGGGGAGCTGTTTTTT. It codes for CATSRVSFGQVYTGELFF. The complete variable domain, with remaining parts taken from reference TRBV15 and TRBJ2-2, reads DAMVIQNPRYQVTQFGKPVTLSCSQTLNHNVMYWYQQKSSQAPKLLFHYYDKDFNNEADTPDNFQSRRPNTSFCFLDIRSPGLGDTAMYLCATSRVSFGQVYTGELFFGEGSRLTVL.

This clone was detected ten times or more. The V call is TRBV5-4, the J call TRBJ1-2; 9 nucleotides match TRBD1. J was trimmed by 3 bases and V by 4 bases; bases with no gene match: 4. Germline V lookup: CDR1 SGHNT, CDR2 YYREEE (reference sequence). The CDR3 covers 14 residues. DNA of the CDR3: TGTGCCAGCAGCCGGACAGGGGAATACTATGGCTACACCTTC. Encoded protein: CASSRTGEYYGYTF.

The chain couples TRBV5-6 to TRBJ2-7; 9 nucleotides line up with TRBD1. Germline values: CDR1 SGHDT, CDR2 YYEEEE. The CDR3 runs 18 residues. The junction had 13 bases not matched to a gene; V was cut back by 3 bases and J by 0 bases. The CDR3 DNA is TGTGCCAGCAGCTCCGGGACAGGGATACTCACCGACTCCTACGAGCAGTACTTC. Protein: CASSSGTGILTDSYEQYF.

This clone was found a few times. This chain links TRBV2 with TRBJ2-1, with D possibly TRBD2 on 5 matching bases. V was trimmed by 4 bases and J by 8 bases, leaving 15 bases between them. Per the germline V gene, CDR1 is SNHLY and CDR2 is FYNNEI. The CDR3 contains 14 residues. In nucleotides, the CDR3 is TGTGCCAGCAGTGGGACGGGAAGAGTCGATGAGCAGTTCTTC. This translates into CASSGTGRVDEQFF. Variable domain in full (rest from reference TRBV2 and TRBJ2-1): EPEVTQTPSHQVTQMGQEVILRCVPISNHLYFYWYRQILGQKVEFLVSFYNNEISEKSEIFDDQFSVERPDGSNFTLKIRSTKLEDSAMYFCASSGTGRVDEQFFGPGTRLTVL.

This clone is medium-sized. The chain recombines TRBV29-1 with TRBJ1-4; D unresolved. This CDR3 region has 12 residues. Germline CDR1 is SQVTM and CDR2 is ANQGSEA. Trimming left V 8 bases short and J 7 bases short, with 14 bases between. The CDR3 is CSIRLVSEKLFF. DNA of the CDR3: TGCAGCATTCGACTTGTCAGTGAAAAACTGTTTTTT.

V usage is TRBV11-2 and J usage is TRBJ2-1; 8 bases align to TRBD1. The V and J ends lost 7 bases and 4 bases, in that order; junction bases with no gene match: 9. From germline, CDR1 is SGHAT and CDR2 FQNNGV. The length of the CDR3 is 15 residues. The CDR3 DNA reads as TGTGCCAGCACCGGACAGGGAGTGGCATACAATGAGCAGTTCTTC. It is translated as CASTGQGVAYNEQFF.

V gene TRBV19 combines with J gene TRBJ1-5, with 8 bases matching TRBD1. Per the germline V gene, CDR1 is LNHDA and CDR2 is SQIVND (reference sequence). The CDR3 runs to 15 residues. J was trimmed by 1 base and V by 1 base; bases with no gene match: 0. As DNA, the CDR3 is TGTGCCAGTAGTATAGGACAGGGGAGCAATCAGCCCCAGCATTTT. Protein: CASSIGQGSNQPQHF.

The CDR3 protein is CASVPYSNQPQHF. The DNA for the CDR3 is TGTGCCAGCGTACCCTATAGCAATCAGCCCCAGCATTTT. The chain joins TRBV28 to TRBJ1-5; D gene uncertain. The V end lost 8 bases, the J end lost 0 bases, and 8 bases lay between the germline ends. The CDR3 totals 13 residues. CDR1 is MDHEN, CDR2 SYDVKM, per germline.

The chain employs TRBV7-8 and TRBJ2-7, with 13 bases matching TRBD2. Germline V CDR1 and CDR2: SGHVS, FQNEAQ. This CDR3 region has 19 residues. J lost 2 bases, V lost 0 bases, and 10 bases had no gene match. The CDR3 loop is CASSLAQGTSGTNPYEQYF. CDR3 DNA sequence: TGTGCCAGCAGCTTAGCGCAAGGGACTAGCGGGACGAATCCCTACGAGCAGTACTTC.

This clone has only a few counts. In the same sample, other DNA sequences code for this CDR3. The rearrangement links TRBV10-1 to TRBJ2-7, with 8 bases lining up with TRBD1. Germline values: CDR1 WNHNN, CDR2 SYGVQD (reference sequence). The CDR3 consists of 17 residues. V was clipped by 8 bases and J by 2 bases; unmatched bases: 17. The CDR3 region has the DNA TGCGCCAGCGTACTTCTGAGCAGGGGGCAGATGGCCTACGAGCAGTACTTC. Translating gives CASVLLSRGQMAYEQYF.

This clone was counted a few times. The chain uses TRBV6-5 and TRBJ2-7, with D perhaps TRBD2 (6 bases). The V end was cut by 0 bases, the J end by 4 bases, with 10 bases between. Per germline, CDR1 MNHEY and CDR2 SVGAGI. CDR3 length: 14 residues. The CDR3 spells CASSYSRGGYEQYF. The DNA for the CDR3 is TGTGCCAGCAGTTACTCGAGGGGAGGATACGAGCAGTACTTC.

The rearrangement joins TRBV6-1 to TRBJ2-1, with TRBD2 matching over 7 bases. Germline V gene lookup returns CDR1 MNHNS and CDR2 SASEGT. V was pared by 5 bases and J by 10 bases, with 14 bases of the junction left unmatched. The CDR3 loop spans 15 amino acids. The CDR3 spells CASSSASSGLVEQFF. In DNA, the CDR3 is TGTGCCAGCAGTTCTGCGTCTAGCGGCCTTGTAGAGCAGTTCTTC.

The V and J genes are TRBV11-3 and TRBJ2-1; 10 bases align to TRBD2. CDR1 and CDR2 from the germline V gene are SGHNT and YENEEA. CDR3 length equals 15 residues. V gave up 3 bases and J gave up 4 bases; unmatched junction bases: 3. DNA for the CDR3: TGTGCCAGCAGCTTCACTAGCGGGGAATACAATGAGCAGTTCTTC. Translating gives CASSFTSGEYNEQFF.

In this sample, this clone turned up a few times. The CDR3 nucleotides are TGTGCCATCAGTGAGTCGACAGGGTTTAGAGTGAGTGGCTACACCTTC. Protein sequence: CAISESTGFRVSGYTF. The rearrangement uses TRBV10-3 and TRBJ1-2, with 7 bases that match TRBD1. The CDR3 extends over 16 amino acids. Unmatched junction bases numbered 11, after V lost 0 bases and J lost 7 bases. Germline assignment: CDR1 ENHRY and CDR2 SYGVKD.

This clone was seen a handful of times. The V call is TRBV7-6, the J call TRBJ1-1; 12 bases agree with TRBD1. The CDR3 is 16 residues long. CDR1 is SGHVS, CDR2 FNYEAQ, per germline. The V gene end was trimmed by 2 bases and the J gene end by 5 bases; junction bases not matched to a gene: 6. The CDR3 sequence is CASSLFGDRGRTEAFF. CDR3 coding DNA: TGTGCCAGCAGCTTATTTGGGGACAGGGGGCGGACTGAAGCTTTCTTT. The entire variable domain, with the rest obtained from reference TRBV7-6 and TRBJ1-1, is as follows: GAGVSQSPRYKVTKRGQDVALRCDPISGHVSLYWYRQALGQGPEFLTYFNYEAQQDKSGLPNDRFSAERPEGSISTLTIQRTEQRDSAMYRCASSLFGDRGRTEAFFGQGTRLTVV.